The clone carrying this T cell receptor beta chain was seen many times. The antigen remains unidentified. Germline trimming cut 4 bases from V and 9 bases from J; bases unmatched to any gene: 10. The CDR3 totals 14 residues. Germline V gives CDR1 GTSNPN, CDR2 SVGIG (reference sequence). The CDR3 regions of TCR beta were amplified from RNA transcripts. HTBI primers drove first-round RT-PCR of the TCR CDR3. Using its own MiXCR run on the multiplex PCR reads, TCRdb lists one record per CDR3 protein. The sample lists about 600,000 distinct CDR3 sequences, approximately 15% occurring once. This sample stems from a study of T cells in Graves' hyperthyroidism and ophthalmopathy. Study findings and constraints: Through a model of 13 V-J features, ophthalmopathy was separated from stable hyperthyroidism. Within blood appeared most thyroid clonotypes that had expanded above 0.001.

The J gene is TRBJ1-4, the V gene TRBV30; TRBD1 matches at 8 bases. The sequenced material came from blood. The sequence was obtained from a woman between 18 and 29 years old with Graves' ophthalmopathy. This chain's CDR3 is CAWTPGQGSKKLFF. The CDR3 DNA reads TGTGCCTGGACCCCCGGACAGGGCTCCAAAAAACTGTTTTTT.